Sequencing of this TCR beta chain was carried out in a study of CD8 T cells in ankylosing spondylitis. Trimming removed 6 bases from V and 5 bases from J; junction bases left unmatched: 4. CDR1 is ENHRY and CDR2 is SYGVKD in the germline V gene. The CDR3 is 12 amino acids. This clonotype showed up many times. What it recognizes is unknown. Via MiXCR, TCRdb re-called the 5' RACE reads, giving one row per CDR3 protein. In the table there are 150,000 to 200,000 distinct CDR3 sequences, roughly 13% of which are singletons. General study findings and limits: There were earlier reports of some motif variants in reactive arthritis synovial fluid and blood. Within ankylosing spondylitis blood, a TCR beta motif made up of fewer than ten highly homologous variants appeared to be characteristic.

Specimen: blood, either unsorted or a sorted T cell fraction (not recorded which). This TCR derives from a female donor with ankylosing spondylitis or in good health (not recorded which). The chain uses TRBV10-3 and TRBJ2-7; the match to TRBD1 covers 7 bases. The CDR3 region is CAISRQGNEQYF. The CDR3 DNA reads TGTGCCATCAGCCGACAGGGCAACGAGCAGTACTTC.